This entry is about one TCR beta chain. What it recognizes is unknown. This CDR3 region has 13 residues. Germline CDR1 SGHVS, CDR2 FQNEAQ. The trim removed 3 bases at V and 5 bases at J, leaving 3 bases unmatched. PCR employed 60 Vbeta and 13 Jbeta primers. Only in-frame clones appear in the TCRdb table, and some are missing; sequencing was by immunoSEQ multiplex PCR. The repertoire holds about 130,000 clones, with around four fifths as singletons. This sample stems from a study of cytomegalovirus exposure and HLA in healthy donors. General study points: Researchers reported in a later analysis that a missense DCLRE1C variant was tied to TCR beta V- and J-gene trimming.

The chain has TRBV7-8 and TRBJ2-5; 7 bases align to TRBD1. The receptor was isolated from a boy aged 10-17 years in good health and CMV-seronegative. Material for sequencing was PBMCs. CDR3 in amino acids: CASSFGTAETQYF. The CDR3 DNA sequence: TGTGCCAGCAGCTTCGGGACAGCGGAGACCCAGTACTTC.